The rows below give T cell receptor beta chains drawn from one sample of a study of Tregs in tolerant kidney transplant recipients. Sequenced by immunoSEQ multiplex PCR; TCRdb stores in-frame clones only, minus some. The table lists about 120,000 clones, approximately 90% of them singletons, with approximately 0.59% in the top ten. The sample consisted of CD4+ T cells from blood. The receptors stem from a human donor in good health. Each CDR3 is given with its conserved first and last residue. D genes are given only for firm matches. Where a row states a size, it is once, few, many or the class of an expanded clone; other rows omit it.

v_gene,abundance,j_gene,d_gene,CDR3nt,CDR3aa
TRBV5-1,NA,TRBJ2-1,TRBD1,TGCGCCAGCAGCTTGTTCGGACAGGGGAGGGAGCAGTTCTTC,CASSLFGQGREQFF
TRBV2,once,TRBJ1-1,NA,TGTGCCAGCAGTGAAGCGCGACGGAACACTGAAGCTTTCTTT,CASSEARRNTEAFF
TRBV19,few,TRBJ2-5,NA,TGTGCCAGTAGCCTCACAGGGGAGGGGATAGAGACCCAGTACTTC,CASSLTGEGIETQYF
TRBV7-2,NA,TRBJ2-3,NA,TGTGCCAGCAGCTTAGTACACCGACCCACAGATACGCAGTATTTT,CASSLVHRPTDTQYF
TRBV27,NA,TRBJ2-1,NA,TGTGCCAGCAGTTTATTCGCGGTGCGGGGAAGCTCCTACAATGAGCAGTTCTTC,CASSLFAVRGSSYNEQFF
TRBV6-5,NA,TRBJ2-2,NA,TGTGCCAGCAGTTCGCGACCCGACCCTATCACCGAGGAGCTGTTTTTT,CASSSRPDPITEELFF
TRBV5-1,NA,TRBJ2-1,NA,TGCGCCAGCAGCCACGGGGGCGGGGGCTACAATGAGCAGTTCTTC,CASSHGGGGYNEQFF
TRBV5-5,once,TRBJ2-2,TRBD2,TGTGCCAGCAGCCAGACTAGCGGAAAACAATTCGGGGAGCTGTTTTTT,CASSQTSGKQFGELFF
TRBV6-5,once,TRBJ2-5,NA,TGTGCCAGCAGTAGCCAACTAGCAGTACAAGAGACCCAGTACTTC,CASSSQLAVQETQYF
TRBV19,NA,TRBJ2-5,TRBD1,TGTGCCAGTAGTCCGTGGACAGGGAAGCTAGAGACCCAGTACTTC,CASSPWTGKLETQYF
TRBV18,once,TRBJ2-4,TRBD1,TGTGCCAGCTCACCCGGACAGGGGAGCATTCAGTACTTC,CASSPGQGSIQYF
TRBV5-1,NA,TRBJ1-1,TRBD1,TGCGCCAGCAGCTTGGCAGGGACAGGGAGCACTGAAGCTTTCTTT,CASSLAGTGSTEAFF
TRBV5-4,NA,TRBJ1-4,NA,TGTGCCAGCAGCCTTGGGGGATCAACTAATGAAAAACTGTTTTTT,CASSLGGSTNEKLFF
TRBV4-1,once,TRBJ2-3,NA,TGCGCCAGCAGCCACCTGGGTCTAGCTGCAGATACGCAGTATTTT,CASSHLGLAADTQYF
TRBV12-5,NA,TRBJ1-2,NA,TGTGCTAGTGGTTTGGCCAGGGGCTATGGCTACACCTTC,CASGLARGYGYTF
TRBV18,NA,TRBJ2-6,TRBD1,TGTGCCAGCTCACCACCCGGTAGGGACAGGGCGCTTGGGGCCAACGTCCTGACTTTC,CASSPPGRDRALGANVLTF
TRBV15,NA,TRBJ2-7,NA,TGTGCCACCAGCAGACCCCCCTACTACGAGCAGTACTTC,CATSRPPYYEQYF
TRBV19,NA,TRBJ1-6,TRBD1,TGTGCCAGTAGTATAGAAGGACAGGGGAGCTCCTATAATTCACCCCTCCACTTT,CASSIEGQGSSYNSPLHF
TRBV6-1,NA,TRBJ2-5,TRBD2,TGTGCCAGCAGTGAAGTCAGGGCGGGGGAAACTAGGCGGGCCACCCAGTACTTC,CASSEVRAGETRRATQYF
TRBV5-4,once,TRBJ2-5,NA,TGTGCCAGCAGCGTCACTGGCCCTCAAGAGACCCAGTACTTC,CASSVTGPQETQYF
TRBV27,once,TRBJ1-3,NA,TGTGCCAGCAGTTTATCAGGGTACACTGGAAACACCATATATTTT,CASSLSGYTGNTIYF
TRBV2,NA,TRBJ2-2,NA,TGTGCCAGCAGTGTCCCTGACAGGCAGGAGCTGTTTTTT,CASSVPDRQELFF
TRBV19,NA,TRBJ2-7,NA,TGTGCCAGTCGGGACGATATACTCTCCTACGAGCAGTACTTC,CASRDDILSYEQYF
TRBV7-9,NA,TRBJ1-2,NA,TGTGCCAGCAGCTTAGACAAAATCGGCTATGGCTACACCTTC,CASSLDKIGYGYTF
TRBV11-2,NA,TRBJ1-5,TRBD1,TGTGCCAGCAGCTTAGGGACAGGGTGGGGACATCAGCCCCAGCATTTT,CASSLGTGWGHQPQHF
TRBV12-5,NA,TRBJ2-1,TRBD1,TGTGCTAGTGGTTTGGGGACAGGGTCCTACAATGAGCAGTTCTTC,CASGLGTGSYNEQFF
TRBV19,NA,TRBJ1-1,TRBD1,TGTGCCAGTATCGGACAGGGCGGCACTGAAGCTTTCTTT,CASIGQGGTEAFF
TRBV10-3,NA,TRBJ2-7,TRBD1,TGTGCCATCAGTGAAGGGGGCACGGTTTACGAGCAGTACTTC,CAISEGGTVYEQYF
TRBV5-5,NA,TRBJ1-4,NA,TGTGCCAGCAGCTTGGATGATAATGAAAAACTGTTTTTT,CASSLDDNEKLFF
TRBV6-1,NA,TRBJ2-3,NA,TGTGCCAGCAGCCGGGATACTAGCACAGATACGCAGTATTTT,CASSRDTSTDTQYF
TRBV9,few,TRBJ1-3,NA,TGTGCCAGCAGCCCACCCGGTGGAAACACCATATATTTT,CASSPPGGNTIYF
TRBV7-9,NA,TRBJ1-2,TRBD1,TGTGCCAGCAGCCTCGGACAGGGGAAGGATGGCTACACCTTC,CASSLGQGKDGYTF
TRBV2,NA,TRBJ2-4,NA,TGTGCCAGCAGTGATCAGGGTAACATTCAGTACTTC,CASSDQGNIQYF
TRBV12-5,NA,TRBJ1-6,NA,TGTGCTAGTGGTTTGGGTAGGGGTCCAAATTCACCCCTCCACTTT,CASGLGRGPNSPLHF
TRBV6-6,once,TRBJ2-1,NA,TGTGCCAGCAGTTCAGCCGGGACGACCGAGCAGTTCTTC,CASSSAGTTEQFF
TRBV7-2,NA,TRBJ1-5,NA,TGTGCCAGCAGCTTGAGGCAGAATCAGCCCCAGCATTTT,CASSLRQNQPQHF
TRBV5-6,NA,TRBJ2-3,TRBD2,TGTGCCAGCAGACCTAGCGGGAGGGCTAGCACAGATACGCAGTATTTT,CASRPSGRASTDTQYF
TRBV11-3,NA,TRBJ2-3,NA,TGTGCCAGCAGCCCCGGGTGGCGGGGCACCACAGATACGCAGTATTTT,CASSPGWRGTTDTQYF